One T cell receptor beta chain is described in this entry. Its target is unknown. The data were produced by immunoSEQ multiplex PCR, yet TCRdb's version contains in-frame clones alone and is incomplete. The table records tens of thousands of clones, roughly 80% of them present only once. The sample originates from a study of radiotherapy plus CTLA-4 blockade in lung cancer. Study as a whole: Objective response was observed in around a sixth of patients, and disease control in about 30%. Whole-study findings and limits: Interferon-beta and early blood T cell clone dynamics reportedly predicted response best. Once radiotherapy plus ipilimumab had been given, TCR clones derived from tumor expanded in blood.

The clonotype comes from a human donor with non-small cell lung cancer who had a complete response to radiotherapy plus ipilimumab. Sample: peripheral blood, taken from a patient treated with radiotherapy plus ipilimumab.

CDR3 sequence reads: CASSLEGGGGSPLHF. CDR3 in DNA: TGTGCCAGCAGCTTGGAAGGGGGGGGTGGTTCACCCCTCCACTTT. This chain links TRBV5-4 with TRBJ1-6, with D perhaps matching TRBD1 (6 bases). Germline assignment: CDR1 SGHNT and CDR2 YYREEE (reference sequence). Trimming removed 0 bases at V and 9 bases at J, with 13 bases between. This CDR3 comprises 15 residues.